Each of the 3 T cell receptor beta chains below was sequenced from the same sample in a study of identifying expanded T cells in peripheral blood. The protocol was immunoSEQ multiplex PCR, while the TCRdb copy is restricted to in-frame clones and leaves out a portion. The sample has 60,000 to 70,000 clones; around 87% are singletons. Sequencing input: blood. The receptors come from a person aged 18 to 70 in good health.

The genes are TRBV6-5 and TRBJ2-3, with a possible D match to TRBD2 (6 bases). The CDR3 totals 14 residues. From germline, CDR1 is MNHEY and CDR2 SVGAGI. Trimming shortened V by 5 bases and J by 4 bases, and 13 bases separated the two germline ends. The CDR3 protein is CASSEGGEADTQYF. CDR3 in DNA: TGTGCCAGCAGTGAGGGCGGGGAAGCAGATACGCAGTATTTT.

The gene calls are TRBV6-4 and TRBJ2-3, with D perhaps TRBD2 (5 bases). CDR1 and CDR2 (germline): MRHNA, SNTAGT. The V end was cut by 3 bases, the J end by 4 bases, with 14 bases between. CDR3 length: 15 residues. The CDR3 coding sequence is TGTGCCAGCAGTGAGGGAGTTGCCAGACCAGATACGCAGTATTTT. This codes for CASSEGVARPDTQYF.

This clone was observed a single time. The V call is TRBV4-1, the J call TRBJ2-1, with D unresolved. CDR3 size: 15 residues. From germline, CDR1 is MGHRA and CDR2 YSYEKL. V lost 1 base and J 0 bases, leaving 7 bases between the germline ends. CDR3 in amino acids: CASSQVGGSYNEQFF. CDR3 in DNA: TGCGCCAGCAGCCAAGTGGGCGGCTCCTACAATGAGCAGTTCTTC.